This TCR beta chain was documented in a study of blood T cells in healthy people across ages. The CDR3 is 17 residues long. Germline CDR1 SGHTA, CDR2 FQGNSA. V gave up 2 bases and J gave up 0 bases, with 14 bases separating them. The authors ran a second PCR of about 6 to 11 cycles using a sample-barcoded 5' primer and a J-beta primer mix. TCRdb analysed the 5' RACE reads with MiXCR anew, one entry per CDR3 protein. Among roughly 1,300,000 distinct CDR3 sequences, roughly 59% were seen once, and the ten largest hold 6.5% to 8.5%. Source material: blood. This TCR was sampled from a man younger than 35 in good health. V and J are TRBV7-2 and TRBJ2-1; D unclear. CDR3 sequence (DNA): TGTGCCAGCAGCTTATATAAAGATCTGGGCTCCTACAATGAGCAGTTCTTC. The encoded protein is CASSLYKDLGSYNEQFF.